These T cell receptor beta chains were read from a single sample in a study of CXCR3-negative and CXCR3-positive naive CD8 T cells. TCRdb re-called the 5' RACE reads and catalogs CDR3 proteins one per entry, DNA excluded. Its table records about 58,000 distinct CDR3 sequences. The sample comprised naive CXCR3- CD8+ T cells from blood. The receptors stem from a human donor in good health. Some clones in this sample may be carry-over from other donors' samples. CDR3s include the opening cysteine and the closing phenylalanine or tryptophan. Each record gives: V gene, J gene, CDR3 protein.

TRBV5-5	TRBJ2-7	CASTPGVEQYF
TRBV29-1	TRBJ2-5	CSVDGVLAGTQYF
TRBV24-1	TRBJ2-1	CATSDASGTGGLAGADNEQFF
TRBV7-6	TRBJ2-1	CASSKTSVGLSDEQFF
TRBV7-9	TRBJ1-2	CASSFPGDTYNYGYTF
TRBV6-1	TRBJ2-4	CASSEPRASRVEGYIQYF
TRBV14	TRBJ2-2	CASSPTWVTGELFF
TRBV6-2/TRBV6-3	TRBJ2-1	CASSPNSYNEQFF
TRBV29-1	TRBJ1-1	CSVLTAMNTEAFF
TRBV4-3	TRBJ2-3	CASSPGTSTDTQYF
TRBV5-1	TRBJ2-7	CASSPIPGQGSTYEQYF
TRBV25-1	TRBJ2-7	CASSEPRRREVDSYEQYF
TRBV15	TRBJ2-7	CATSRDRDRVIYEQYF
TRBV29-1	TRBJ2-7	CSVEGQGGEQYF
TRBV10-3	TRBJ2-7	CAIGGAGDYEQYF
TRBV4-1	TRBJ2-3	CASSQGPHSDTQYF
TRBV6-2/TRBV6-3	TRBJ2-1	CASSYAWEQFF
TRBV7-6	TRBJ2-1	CASSLGPLAVEQFF
TRBV12-3/TRBV12-4	TRBJ2-5	CASSLLAKETQYF
TRBV7-6	TRBJ2-1	CASSLSGGAYNEQFF
TRBV12-3/TRBV12-4	TRBJ1-1	CASRGGYFLNTEAFF
TRBV5-1	TRBJ1-1	CASSFPSRGREDTEAFF
TRBV11-3	TRBJ2-2	CASSFRLRANTGELFF
TRBV5-5	TRBJ2-5	CASKMTHSETQYF
TRBV20-1	TRBJ2-1	CSRVGSEGLGSYNEQFF
TRBV12-3/TRBV12-4	TRBJ2-1	CASSLNSGAEGNEQFF
TRBV29-1	TRBJ2-7	CSVETRGPTDEQYF
TRBV27	TRBJ1-5	CASSPQGSNQPQHF
TRBV6-2/TRBV6-3	TRBJ2-1	CASLLSETHYSYNEQFF
TRBV28	TRBJ2-7	CASSLEEGEQYF
TRBV23-1	TRBJ2-3	CASIVTGGVDTQYF
TRBV3-1	TRBJ2-3	CASSPETLAGGADTQYF
TRBV7-2	TRBJ2-2	CASSPRTGLAGSGELFF
TRBV20-1	TRBJ1-1	CSAREEGRVSEAFF